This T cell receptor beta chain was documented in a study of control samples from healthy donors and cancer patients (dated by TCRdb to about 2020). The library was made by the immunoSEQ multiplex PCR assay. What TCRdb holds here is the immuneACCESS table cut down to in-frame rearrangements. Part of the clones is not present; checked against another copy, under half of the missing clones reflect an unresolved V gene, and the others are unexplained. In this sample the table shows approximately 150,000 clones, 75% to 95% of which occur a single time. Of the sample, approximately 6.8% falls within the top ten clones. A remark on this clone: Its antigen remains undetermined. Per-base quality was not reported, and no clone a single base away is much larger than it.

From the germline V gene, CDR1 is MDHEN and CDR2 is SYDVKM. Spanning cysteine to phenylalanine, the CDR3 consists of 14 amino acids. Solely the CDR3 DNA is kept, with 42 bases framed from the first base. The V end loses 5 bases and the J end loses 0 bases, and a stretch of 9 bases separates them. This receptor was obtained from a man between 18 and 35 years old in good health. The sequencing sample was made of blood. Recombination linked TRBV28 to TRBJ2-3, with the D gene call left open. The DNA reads TGTGCCAGCAGTCTCAGACTCAGCACAGATACGCAGTATTTT. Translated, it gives CASSLRLSTDTQYF.